The 16 T cell receptor beta chains presented below share a single source sample, sequenced in a study of T cells in Graves' hyperthyroidism and ophthalmopathy. Amplification of TCR beta CDR3 regions used RNA as the template. TCR CDR3 regions were first amplified by RT-PCR with HTBI primers. TCRdb itself ran the multiplex PCR reads through MiXCR, one entry per CDR3 protein. This table holds 350,000 or so distinct CDR3 sequences, 21% found once. Sequencing was carried out using blood. Receptors were obtained from a woman aged 50 to 60 with Graves' hyperthyroidism.

The table lists this clonotype with a few counts. This chain connects TRBV6-1 to TRBJ2-5; D unclear. CDR1 is MNHNS and CDR2 is SASEGT in the germline V gene. Trimming took off 2 bases at V and 1 base at J, with 20 bases between the two ends. This CDR3 contains 18 residues. The CDR3 sequence: CASSEIRVVSRPQETQYF. For the CDR3, the DNA is TGTGCCAGCAGTGAAATTCGGGTGGTATCCCGACCCCAAGAGACCCAGTACTTC.

V is TRBV6-1 and J is TRBJ1-3; 8 bases are a match to TRBD1. Germline V gene data show CDR1 as MNHNS and CDR2 as SASEGT. This CDR3 contains 14 residues. J gave up 2 bases and V 6 bases, and 3 bases lay outside the gene matches. The CDR3 protein is CASRLDRAGNTIYF. The CDR3 coding sequence is TGTGCCAGCAGATTGGACAGGGCTGGAAACACCATATATTTT.

The chain is built from TRBV9 and TRBJ1-1; D possibly corresponds to TRBD1 (6 bases). This CDR3 region has 14 residues. Germline CDR1 and CDR2: SGDLS and YYNGEE. V lost 4 bases and J lost 6, with 16 bases in between. The chain's CDR3 is CASSLQGLVSEAFF. DNA of the CDR3: TGTGCCAGCAGCTTACAGGGTCTGGTCTCTGAAGCTTTCTTT.

The chain carries TRBV6-2 or TRBV6-3 and TRBJ2-1; TRBD2 is a possible D gene (6 bases). Germline CDR1 reads MNHEY; CDR2 reads SVGEGT. The CDR3 covers 15 residues. With 1 base removed from V and 7 bases from J, the gap between germline ends came to 14 bases. DNA for the CDR3: TGTGCCAGCAGTTACTGGGGCGGGATAACGAATGAGCAGTTCTTC. Its translation is CASSYWGGITNEQFF.

The V call is TRBV6-1, the J call TRBJ2-7, with 9 bases lining up with TRBD2. Germline assignment: CDR1 MNHNS and CDR2 SASEGT. Unmatched junction bases numbered 15, after V lost 6 bases and J lost 9 bases. The CDR3 sequence is 15 residues long. The CDR3 region is CASSAGTSPGTGQYF. The DNA of the CDR3 is TGTGCCAGCAGCGCCGGGACTAGCCCGGGAACGGGGCAGTACTTC.

This clonotype was recorded at least ten times. This chain uses TRBV9 with TRBJ2-7; 11 nucleotides match TRBD2. V was clipped by 4 bases and J by 5 bases; unmatched bases: 5. Germline V gene sequence: CDR1 SGDLS, CDR2 YYNGEE. The CDR3 loop spans 14 amino acids. CDR3 sequence: CASSTSGSRHEQYF. For the CDR3, the DNA is TGTGCCAGCAGCACTAGCGGGAGTCGACACGAGCAGTACTTC. The variable domain in full, completed from reference TRBV9 and TRBJ2-7, reads DSGVTQTPKHLITATGQRVTLRCSPRSGDLSVYWYQQSLDQGLQFLIQYYNGEERAKGNILERFSAQQFPDLHSELNLSSLELGDSALYFCASSTSGSRHEQYFGPGTRLTVT.

This clonotype was seen ten or more times. The rearrangement joins TRBV7-8 to TRBJ2-2, with D perhaps given as TRBD1 or TRBD2 (5 bases each). Trimming removed 6 bases from V and 0 bases from J, with 11 bases in between. CDR3 size: 15 residues. The germline V gene has CDR1 SGHVS and CDR2 FQNEAQ. CDR3 sequence (DNA): TGTGCCAGCAGGTCCGGGACCGCGAACACCGGGGAGCTGTTTTTT. Its translation: CASRSGTANTGELFF.

The rearrangement joins TRBV27 to TRBJ2-3; 9 bases match TRBD2. The germline V gene encodes CDR1 MNHEY and CDR2 SMNVEV (reference sequence). This CDR3 has 15 amino acids. Trimming at V came to 2 bases and at J to 8 bases, leaving 8 bases not matched to a gene. The CDR3 here is CASSLAGGPRGTQYF. The CDR3 nucleotides are TGTGCCAGCAGTTTAGCGGGAGGGCCTAGGGGTACGCAGTATTTT.

The CDR3 sequence is CASSVDARTGFDEQYF. CDR3 DNA sequence: TGTGCCAGCAGCGTAGACGCCCGGACAGGATTTGACGAGCAGTACTTC. The chain combines TRBV9 with TRBJ2-7, with 7 bases fitting TRBD1. The CDR3 is made up of 16 amino acids. Germline CDR1 and CDR2: SGDLS and YYNGEE. Losses at the gene ends were 0 bases for V and 5 bases for J; bases not matched to a gene: 11.

The chain is built from TRBV7-9 and TRBJ1-2, with TRBD1 as a possible D gene (5 bases). From germline, CDR1 is SEHNR and CDR2 FQNEAQ (reference sequence). The CDR3 has 13 residues. Trimming shortened V by 6 bases and J by 3 bases, and 11 bases separated the two germline ends. The CDR3 sequence: CASSLQVDYGYTF. The CDR3 DNA follows: TGTGCCAGCAGTTTACAGGTGGACTATGGCTACACCTTC.

This clonotype appeared a few times. The chain links TRBV6-1 to TRBJ1-5; no firm D call. The CDR3 has 9 residues. Trimming cost V 8 bases and J 5 bases, with 1 base left between them. CDR1 and CDR2 (germline): MNHNS, SASEGT. The DNA for the CDR3 is TGTGCCAGCGATCAGCCCCAGCATTTT. Its protein is CASDQPQHF.

About this clonotype itself: This sequence may be a read error, since a much larger clone differs from it by one base. The chain joins TRBV12-3 or TRBV12-4 to TRBJ2-5; TRBD1 is a possible D gene (5 bases). V was cut by 9 bases and J by 3 bases, with 17 bases left in between. The CDR3 covers 14 residues. CDR3 amino acids: CASKDMGPEETQYF. DNA of the CDR3: TGTGCCAGTAAGGACATGGGGCCTGAAGAGACCCAGTACTTC.

This clonotype was counted many times. The chain links TRBV30 to TRBJ1-4, with 7 bases aligning to TRBD1. After removal of 4 bases from V and 7 bases from J, the junction contained 6 bases not matched to a gene. The germline V gene has CDR1 GTSNPN and CDR2 SVGIG (reference sequence). This CDR3 region has 13 residues. The CDR3 spells CAWTRQGGEKLFF. In DNA, the CDR3 is TGTGCCTGGACCCGACAGGGTGGTGAAAAACTGTTTTTT.

This clonotype showed up many times. V and J are TRBV12-3 or TRBV12-4 and TRBJ2-7, with 9 bases identical to TRBD1. The junction had 8 bases not matched to a gene; V was cut back by 7 bases and J by 4 bases. The CDR3 runs 14 residues. The CDR3 DNA follows: TGTGCCAGCAAACTGACAGGGGGGAATTACGAGCAGTACTTC. It encodes CASKLTGGNYEQYF.

This clonotype was recorded only once. This chain connects TRBV5-1 to TRBJ2-7; 7 bases map to TRBD1. The CDR3 is 15 amino acids. Germline CDR1 and CDR2: SGHRS and YFSETQ. Germline trimming cut 4 bases from V and 2 bases from J; bases unmatched to any gene: 9. The CDR3 region has the DNA TGCGCCAGCAGCAGGGGGACAGTTACTACCTACGAGCAGTACTTC. Amino acid sequence: CASSRGTVTTYEQYF.

A remark on this clonotype: Because it lacks the conserved phenylalanine or tryptophan at the end, this CDR3 is likely a read error. The genes are TRBV6-1 and TRBJ1-1, with D possibly TRBD1 on 5 matching bases. Germline values: CDR1 MNHNS, CDR2 SASEGT. The CDR3 has 15 amino acids. Trimming cost V 6 bases and J 3 bases, with 17 bases left between them. CDR3 protein: CASRDGGSGDTEAFL. The DNA for the CDR3 is TGTGCCAGCAGGGACGGAGGATCGGGGGACACTGAAGCTTTCCTT.